The 7 T cell receptor beta chains given below trace back to one sample, sequenced in a study of shared clonotypes between healthy human individuals (dated by TCRdb to the early 2020s). Receptor amplification or capture employed the immunoSEQ multiplex PCR assay. This is the immuneACCESS table as TCRdb keeps it, with only in-frame sequences that have V and J called. A part of the clones is gone; compared with another copy, unresolved V genes explain less than half, and the rest is unexplained. Recorded for this sample are about 1 million clones; about 75% of them occurred a single time. Clones ranked in the top ten supply 1.2% to 1.5% of the sample. Sequenced sample: memory CD4+ T cells sorted from blood. This specimen's cell subset or site label, interpreted: CD45RA-negative fraction. The source is a man younger than 35 in good health.

The genes are TRBV4-1 and TRBJ2-6; D is unclear. CDR1 and CDR2 from the germline V gene are MGHRA and YSYEKL. The germline V and J ends were trimmed by 1 base and 2 bases, with 9 bases remaining between them. The length of the CDR3 is 16 residues. This CDR3 is CASSQGVTPGANVLTF. Written as DNA, the CDR3 is TGCGCCAGCAGCCAAGGGGTAACTCCTGGGGCCAACGTCCTGACTTTC.

The J gene is TRBJ2-3, the V gene TRBV30, with 8 positions matching TRBD2. This CDR3 spans 14 amino acids. Germline V CDR1 and CDR2: GTSNPN, SVGIG (reference sequence). V shed 3 bases and J 10 bases; nucleotides not matched to a gene: 12. This CDR3 reads CAWRTSGTGVPQYF. CDR3 in DNA: TGTGCCTGGAGAACTAGCGGCACTGGGGTGCCGCAGTATTTT.

The V call is TRBV7-2, the J call TRBJ2-2; D is unresolved. The germline gives CDR1 SGHTA, CDR2 FQGNSA. The CDR3 is 15 amino acids. Trimming removed 1 base at V and 4 bases at J, with 10 bases between. CDR3 loop: CASSLVQSFTGELFF. The CDR3 DNA follows: TGTGCCAGCAGCTTAGTTCAGAGCTTCACCGGGGAGCTGTTTTTT.

The chain couples TRBV4-3 to TRBJ1-2, with 8 bases aligning to TRBD1. The CDR3 is 17 amino acids. The germline CDR1 and CDR2 sequences are LGHNA and YSLEER. Trimming cost V 0 bases and J 3 bases; bases outside gene matches: 9. DNA of the CDR3: TGCGCCAGCAGCCAAGATACTTTAGGGACAGGATACTATGGCTACACCTTC. Amino acid sequence: CASSQDTLGTGYYGYTF.

In regard to this clone: This may be a read error: a much more frequent sequence differs by one nucleotide. The chain is built from TRBV4-1 and TRBJ1-1; D call uncertain. Germline V lookup: CDR1 MGHRA, CDR2 YSYEKL. The CDR3 has 13 residues. V lost 5 bases and J lost 4, with 11 bases in between. The CDR3 bases are TGCGCCAGCAGCTTGAGGGAGATCACTGAAGCTTTCTTT. This codes for CASSLREITEAFF.

V is TRBV5-1 and J is TRBJ2-2; 10 bases are shared with TRBD2. The CDR3 extends over 18 amino acids. Germline-derived CDR1 and CDR2 are SGHRS and YFSETQ. V lost 7 bases, J lost 6 bases, and 18 bases stayed unmatched. The DNA of the CDR3 is TGCGCCAGCGGCCATCGAGGAGCGGGAGGGCCTCTACCCGGGGAGCTGTTTTTT. This gives the protein CASGHRGAGGPLPGELFF.

A note on this clone: Distinct nucleotide sequences in the sample also encode this CDR3. V and J are TRBV6-5 and TRBJ1-1, with D possibly matching TRBD1 (6 bases). V dropped 0 bases and J dropped 0 bases, with 8 bases sitting between them. The CDR3 loop spans 15 amino acids. Germline CDR1 reads MNHEY; CDR2 reads SVGAGI. CDR3 DNA: TGTGCCAGCAGTTACTCGGGGGGCATGAACACTGAAGCTTTCTTT. It specifies CASSYSGGMNTEAFF.